This passage covers 18 T cell receptor beta chains from one sample sequenced in a study of T cell therapy after organ transplantation (dated by TCRdb to about 2019). The time point label of this sample denotes: ACT product, IFN-gamma+ CD8 cells after CMV peptide stimulation. Cells from the therapy products were restimulated for 3 to 4 hours with the CMV peptide pool, and a secretion assay was used to capture IFN-gamma. Libraries were built with the immunoSEQ multiplex PCR assay. Not all clones reach the TCRdb copy of this immuneACCESS table, which keeps in-frame sequences only. Checked studies attribute under half of the gap to unresolved V genes and leave the rest unexplained. The sample table shows about 1,200 clones, and 37% are seen once. 20% to 25% of the sample comes from the top ten. These TCRs' antigens remain unknown. Material for sequencing was cultured CD8+ T cells. These receptor sequences come from a human patient who had received a solid organ transplant and had CMV disease. It is possible that, after a transplant, some T cells come from the graft donor.

A remark on this clone: Additional DNA sequences in this sample encode the identical CDR3. The chain employs TRBV13 and TRBJ1-3; no firm D call. The germline CDR1 and CDR2 sequences are PRHDT and FYEKMQ (reference sequence). V was clipped by 2 bases and J by 0 bases, with 8 bases between them. CDR3 length: 15 residues. CDR3 sequence: CASSLLGFSGNTIYF. In DNA form, the CDR3 reads TGTGCCAGCAGCTTATTAGGGTTCTCTGGAAACACCATATATTTT.

Within the sample, this clone is large. The CDR3 region is CASSQAGGTGEVREKLFF. Written as DNA, the CDR3 is TGCGCCAGCAGCCAAGCCGGCGGGACAGGGGAAGTTCGTGAAAAACTGTTTTTT. The chain carries TRBV4-3 and TRBJ1-4, with 10 bases that match TRBD1. The CDR3 length is 18 residues. After removal of 1 base from V and 7 bases from J, the junction contained 12 bases not matched to a gene. The germline gives CDR1 LGHNA, CDR2 YSLEER.

This clone is labeled as medium-sized (0.01 to 0.1%). The J gene is TRBJ2-7, the V gene TRBV4-3; possible D gene TRBD2, 6 bases. With 3 bases removed from V and 5 bases from J, the gap between germline ends came to 17 bases. Germline CDR1 and CDR2: LGHNA and YSLEER. The CDR3 has 15 residues. For the CDR3, the DNA is TGCGCCAGCAGCCATGGGACTGGGGCTTCGGACGAGCAGTACTTC. Translating gives CASSHGTGASDEQYF.

The gene calls are TRBV2 and TRBJ2-3; 12 nucleotides line up with TRBD2. The CDR3 extends over 18 amino acids. Germline assignment: CDR1 SNHLY and CDR2 FYNNEI. Trimming removed 10 bases from V and 0 bases from J; junction bases left unmatched: 14. The CDR3 spells CATSGLAGGDPSTDTQYF. The CDR3 DNA sequence: TGTGCCACTTCCGGTCTAGCGGGGGGGGACCCTAGCACAGATACGCAGTATTTT. Full variable domain (missing parts from reference TRBV2 and TRBJ2-3): EPEVTQTPSHQVTQMGQEVILRCVPISNHLYFYWYRQILGQKVEFLVSFYNNEISEKSEIFDDQFSVERPDGSNFTLKIRSTKLEDSAMYFCATSGLAGGDPSTDTQYFGPGTRLTVL.

This chain links TRBV23-1 with TRBJ2-7; the D is unclear. TRBV23-1 is an open reading frame, and its role is uncertain. There are 13 residues in the CDR3. V lost 6 bases and J lost 6, with 15 bases in between. The CDR3 bases are TGCGCCAGCAGCCAAGAGGCAGAGCGCGAGCAGTACTTC. Protein: CASSQEAEREQYF.

DNA of the CDR3: TGCGCCAGCAGCCTGGGGACTAGCGGGACGGATGAGCAGTTCTTC. This gives the protein CASSLGTSGTDEQFF. V gene TRBV4-3 combines with J gene TRBJ2-1; 13 bases are shared with TRBD2. The trim removed 4 bases at V and 8 bases at J, leaving 5 bases unmatched. The CDR3 runs 15 residues. CDR1 is LGHNA and CDR2 is YSLEER in the germline V gene.

V and J are TRBV4-3 and TRBJ2-7, with D unresolved. The CDR3 covers 13 residues. Germline V gene data show CDR1 as LGHNA and CDR2 as YSLEER. V was cut by 0 bases and J by 6 bases, with 9 bases left in between. CDR3 DNA: TGCGCCAGCAGCCAAGATGCGATGCGCGAGCAGTACTTC. It yields the protein CASSQDAMREQYF.

As concerns this clone: This may come from a read error, since a much larger clone is one base off. At the DNA level, this CDR3 is encoded by other sequences in the same sample as well. Written as DNA, the CDR3 is TGCGCCAGCAGCCAAGACCGGGGAAACACCGGGGAGCTGTTTTTT. Translated: CASSQDRGNTGELFF. V usage is TRBV4-3 and J usage is TRBJ2-2; maybe TRBD2 (5 bases). This CDR3 spans 15 amino acids. V gave up 0 bases and J gave up 2 bases, with 7 bases separating them. Germline V lookup: CDR1 LGHNA, CDR2 YSLEER.

The V call is TRBV4-3, the J call TRBJ2-3, with 14 nucleotides matching TRBD2. This CDR3 is 19 amino acids long. Germline lookup yields CDR1 LGHNA and CDR2 YSLEER. Trimming took 0 bases from V and 0 from J; bases not matched to a gene: 5. The CDR3 is CASSQEGLAGAGSTDTQYF. DNA for the CDR3: TGCGCCAGCAGCCAAGAGGGACTAGCGGGAGCGGGTAGCACAGATACGCAGTATTTT.

Only one count was recorded for this clone. CDR3 sequence (DNA): TGTGCCAGCAGCTTTCTGGGCGAGCAGTACTTC. As protein: CASSFLGEQYF. This chain joins TRBV13 and TRBJ2-7; D is uncertain. The CDR3 is 11 amino acids. The V gene lost 3 bases and the J gene lost 6 bases, with 6 bases spanning the gap. CDR1 and CDR2 from the germline V gene are PRHDT and FYEKMQ (reference sequence).

The chain recombines TRBV13 with TRBJ2-5; no firm D call. The CDR3 totals 11 residues. V was trimmed by 5 bases and J by 9 bases, leaving 10 bases between them. The V gene's germline CDR1 is PRHDT and CDR2 FYEKMQ (reference sequence). The CDR3 region is CASSALGAQYF. CDR3 nucleotide sequence: TGTGCCAGCAGCGCACTGGGTGCCCAGTACTTC.

V gene TRBV4-3 combines with J gene TRBJ2-1; D gene ambiguous. CDR1 and CDR2 from the germline V gene are LGHNA and YSLEER. This CDR3 spans 16 amino acids. V gave up 0 bases and J gave up 0 bases, with 9 bases separating them. CDR3 residues: CASSQDVLSSYNEQFF. The CDR3 DNA sequence: TGCGCCAGCAGCCAAGATGTATTAAGCTCCTACAATGAGCAGTTCTTC.

There are a few counts of this clone. This specimen includes other DNA sequences encoding the same CDR3. The rearrangement links TRBV4-3 to TRBJ2-1, with no clear D. This CDR3 spans 13 amino acids. With 4 bases removed from V and 0 bases from J, the gap between germline ends came to 4 bases. Germline V CDR1 and CDR2: LGHNA, YSLEER. The CDR3 loop reads CASSPDSYNEQFF. CDR3 bases: TGCGCCAGCAGCCCCGACTCCTACAATGAGCAGTTCTTC.

The chain uses TRBV4-3 and TRBJ2-1, with TRBD1 matching over 7 bases. From germline, CDR1 is LGHNA and CDR2 YSLEER. V dropped 5 bases and J dropped 5; count of bases not matched to a gene: 9. The CDR3 is made up of 15 amino acids. CDR3 nucleotide sequence: TGCGCCAGCAGCTGGGGGACCGGACAGGACAATGAGCAGTTCTTC. Translation: CASSWGTGQDNEQFF.

V gene TRBV7-9 combines with J gene TRBJ1-1; the D is unclear. There are 14 residues in the CDR3. Germline loops: CDR1 SEHNR, CDR2 FQNEAQ (reference sequence). V shed 5 bases and J shed 4 bases, with 14 bases lying between them. CDR3 region: CASSQDTIVTEAFF. The CDR3 DNA is TGTGCCAGCAGCCAAGACACGATTGTCACTGAAGCTTTCTTT.

The chain is built from TRBV4-3 and TRBJ2-7; D is undetermined. The CDR3 length is 14 residues. In germline, CDR1 is LGHNA, CDR2 YSLEER. V gave up 0 bases and J gave up 0 bases, with 6 bases separating them. The CDR3 DNA sequence: TGCGCCAGCAGCCAAGATAACTACTCCTACGAGCAGTACTTC. Its translation: CASSQDNYSYEQYF.

This clone is labeled large (0.1 to 1%). This chain connects TRBV4-3 to TRBJ2-5; D is perhaps TRBD1 (6 bases). The CDR3 consists of 15 residues. The V end lost 0 bases, the J end lost 5 bases, and 13 bases lay between the germline ends. Germline CDR1 reads LGHNA; CDR2 reads YSLEER. The CDR3 region has the DNA TGCGCCAGCAGCCAAGAATGGGGGCGCGAGGAGACCCAGTACTTC. This gives the protein CASSQEWGREETQYF.

J is TRBJ2-1 and V is TRBV13, with TRBD1 matching over 12 bases. The V segment lost 5 bases and the J segment 4 bases; nucleotides outside the gene matches: 9. The V gene's germline CDR1 is PRHDT and CDR2 FYEKMQ (reference sequence). This CDR3 has 17 amino acids. CDR3 protein: CASSPQPGQGAYNEQFF. The CDR3 DNA reads as TGTGCCAGCAGCCCACAGCCGGGACAGGGGGCTTACAATGAGCAGTTCTTC.